This TCR beta chain comes out of a study of T-cell memory formation after mild COVID-19. Findings and limits, study-wide: A second wave expanding day 15 to 37 was CD4+-biased; contracting clones were balanced. The main location of contracting CD4+ clones was CM and EM, and that of contracting CD8+ clones was EMRA.

In the case of this clonotype: Its specificity is not known.

Trimming stripped 2 bases from V and 6 bases from J, with 8 bases between. The CDR3 has 13 residues. Germline lookup yields CDR1 MNHEY and CDR2 SVGEGT. 5'RACE primed from the constant segment yielded TCR alpha and TCR beta cDNA libraries bearing sample barcodes and UMIs. Each CDR3 protein gets one entry after TCRdb re-called the 5' RACE reads with MiXCR. The sample has a few hundred thousand distinct CDR3 sequences; more than 20% are singletons. The clonotype was recovered from an adult woman who had mild COVID-19 (a few samples of this study predate the infection). Cell type and time point are not known. Sequenced input: PBMCs or a T cell subset sorted from them (not recorded which). This chain connects TRBV6-2 or TRBV6-3 to TRBJ1-5; TRBD1 is a possible D gene (6 bases). The CDR3 coding sequence is TGTGCCAGCAGTTACCAGGGGAGTCAGCCCCAGCATTTT. Translation: CASSYQGSQPQHF.